This paragraph reports one TCR beta chain. Sequencing used immunoSEQ multiplex PCR; TCRdb keeps in-frame clones, though not all of them. The data contain 150,000 or so clones, approximately 80% of them singletons. The record originates from a study of cytotoxic CD8 clonotypes in ibrutinib-treated CLL. The TCR comes from a human donor with chronic lymphocytic leukemia. Source: PBMCs, taken after 36 months of ibrutinib treatment.

In DNA form, the CDR3 reads TGTGCCAGCAGTTACCTTGGTTATGAGCAGTTCTTC. It specifies CASSYLGYEQFF. The chain uses TRBV6-5 and TRBJ2-1; D is unclear. The CDR3 sequence is 12 residues long. Trimming removed 2 bases from V and 8 bases from J, with 7 bases in between. Germline CDR1 is MNHEY and CDR2 is SVGAGI.